This T cell receptor beta chain was captured in a study of blood T cell repertoires in COVID-19. About the study: Whether acute or convalescent, the COVID-19 samples came from the United States, Italy and Spain. T cells, B-cell-depleted T cells, or PBMCs provided the cDNA or gDNA that served as material.

Authors' analysis steps: Reference gene primer amplification gave estimated nucleated cell counts. Data came from immunoSEQ multiplex PCR; TCRdb stores just in-frame clones and leaves some out. V, J and clone size are taken as reported in that table, and D and trimming were inferred from the DNA itself. The sample lists about 370,000 clones; 70% to 90% were seen once. V trimming: 4 bases; J trimming: 0 bases; junction bases outside the gene matches: 4. CDR3 size: 15 residues. CDR1 is MDHEN and CDR2 is SYDVKM in the germline V gene. Sequenced sample: peripheral blood. This chain connects TRBV28 to TRBJ2-3; 7 bases agree with TRBD1. This clonotype was obtained from a woman under 40 with COVID-19, enrolled during active disease. CDR3 in amino acids: CASSSDRASTDTQYF. As DNA, the CDR3 is TGTGCCAGCAGTTCCGACAGGGCCAGCACAGATACGCAGTATTTT.